Presented here are 31 T cell receptor beta chains from one specimen sequenced in a study of blood T cell repertoires in COVID-19. Only in-frame clones appear in the TCRdb table, and some are missing; sequencing was by immunoSEQ multiplex PCR. Of about 190,000 clones listed, around 90% are singletons. Sequenced sample: peripheral blood. The receptors originated from a man aged 45 to 65 with acute or convalescent COVID-19.

The V and J genes are TRBV7-9 and TRBJ1-2; D remains ambiguous. Germline V CDR1 and CDR2: SEHNR, FQNEAQ (reference sequence). The CDR3 length is 16 residues. Trimming cost V 5 bases and J 8 bases, with 24 bases left between them. CDR3 in amino acids: CASSVNDSFLTLGYTF. In DNA, the CDR3 is TGTGCCAGCAGCGTTAACGACTCCTTCTTGACCCTCGGCTACACCTTC.

The chain has TRBV12-3 or TRBV12-4 and TRBJ1-1; no firm D call. Trimming left V 6 bases short and J 7 bases short, with 9 bases between. This CDR3 region has 11 residues. The CDR3 protein is CASSLRIEAFF. In nucleotides, the CDR3 is TGTGCCAGCAGCCTGAGGATTGAAGCTTTCTTT.

This chain connects TRBV18 to TRBJ2-6; TRBD1 aligns across 8 bases. CDR1 and CDR2 from the germline V gene are KGHSH and LQKENI. V was clipped by 5 bases and J by 0 bases; unmatched bases: 9. The CDR3 is made up of 18 amino acids. The CDR3 loop is CASSSYRDRLSGANVLTF. The CDR3 DNA is TGTGCCAGCTCAAGCTACCGGGACAGGCTCTCTGGGGCCAACGTCCTGACTTTC.

The rearrangement links TRBV6-2 or TRBV6-3 to TRBJ2-1; the match to TRBD1 covers 12 bases. After removal of 4 bases from V and 9 bases from J, the junction contained 7 bases not matched to a gene. CDR1 is MNHEY, CDR2 SVGEGT, per germline. There are 15 residues in the CDR3. CDR3 nucleotide sequence: TGTGCCAGCAGTTCGTGGGGACAGGGGGCCGTTGAGCAGTTCTTC. Its translation: CASSSWGQGAVEQFF.

The V gene is TRBV18, the J gene TRBJ2-7; D is unresolved. The V gene lost 2 bases and the J gene lost 5 bases, with 10 bases spanning the gap. Germline CDR1 is KGHSH and CDR2 is LQKENI. The CDR3 runs to 13 residues. CDR3 region: CASSPGLNDEQYF. DNA of the CDR3: TGTGCCAGCTCACCAGGGCTCAATGACGAGCAGTACTTC. Supplemented by reference TRBV18 and TRBJ2-7, the full variable domain reads NAGVMQNPRHLVRRRGQEARLRCSPMKGHSHVYWYRQLPEEGLKFMVYLQKENIIDESGMPKERFSAEFPKEGPSILRIQQVVRGDSAAYFCASSPGLNDEQYFGPGTRLTVT.

The chain recombines TRBV7-8 with TRBJ1-1; D may be TRBD1 (5 bases). Germline CDR1 is SGHVS and CDR2 is FQNEAQ. The CDR3 totals 15 residues. The V end lost 1 base, the J end lost 1 base, and 10 bases lay between the germline ends. CDR3 sequence (DNA): TGTGCCAGCAGCTTAGGGGGCCTGGGGAACACTGAAGCTTTCTTT. Its protein product is CASSLGGLGNTEAFF.

This clone has only a few counts. This chain uses TRBV19 with TRBJ2-7; D gene unclear. Trimming cost V 6 bases and J 0 bases, with 9 bases left between them. CDR1 and CDR2 (germline): LNHDA, SQIVND (reference sequence). The CDR3 contains 13 residues. CDR3 DNA sequence: TGTGCCAGTAGCCGTTTTAGCTCCTACGAGCAGTACTTC. Residues: CASSRFSSYEQYF.

V usage is TRBV29-1 and J usage is TRBJ2-3; the match to TRBD1 covers 7 bases. V trimming: 6 bases; J trimming: 1 base; junction bases outside the gene matches: 4. CDR1 and CDR2 (germline): SQVTM, ANQGSEA. CDR3 size: 13 residues. CDR3 in DNA: TGCAGCGTAAGAGGGGGCCGCACAGATACGCAGTATTTT. Residues: CSVRGGRTDTQYF.

Turning to this clone: At one end the junction does not follow the germline gene, possibly because of a read error. CDR3: CASNAPRGRKFF. In nucleotides, the CDR3 is TGTGCCAGCAACGCGCCCAGGGGGCGAAAGTTCTTT. J is TRBJ2-2 and V is TRBV5-4, with TRBD1 identical over 8 bases. The CDR3 contains 12 residues. Per the germline V gene, CDR1 is SGHNT and CDR2 is YYREEE (reference sequence).

This chain uses TRBV7-2 with TRBJ2-7, with 10 bases aligning to TRBD2. This CDR3 is built from 14 residues. Germline V CDR1 and CDR2: SGHTA, FQGNSA. The V segment lost 2 bases and the J segment 4 bases; nucleotides outside the gene matches: 2. The DNA for the CDR3 is TGTGCCAGCAGCTTACTAGCGGGGGATTACGAGCAGTACGTC. Amino acid sequence: CASSLLAGDYEQYV.

The chain has TRBV4-3 and TRBJ2-1; the match to TRBD1 covers 9 bases. CDR3 length: 14 residues. Germline lookup yields CDR1 LGHNA and CDR2 YSLEER. The ends lost 3 bases at V and 9 bases at J; junction bases unmatched: 6. The CDR3 sequence is CASSHTQGAGEQFF. CDR3 coding DNA: TGCGCCAGCAGCCACACACAGGGGGCGGGTGAGCAGTTCTTC.

The chain recombines TRBV23-1 with TRBJ1-5; 9 bases fit TRBD1. TRBV23-1 counts as an open reading frame of uncertain function. The CDR3 sequence is 15 residues long. V trimming: 4 bases; J trimming: 9 bases; junction bases outside the gene matches: 10. The CDR3 sequence: CASSRNGTGSPPQHF. The CDR3 DNA sequence: TGCGCCAGCAGTCGAAATGGGACAGGGTCACCGCCCCAGCATTTT.

The V call is TRBV24-1, the J call TRBJ1-1; D gene uncertain. Germline V gene data show CDR1 as KGHDR and CDR2 as SFDVKD. The CDR3 totals 13 residues. With 2 bases removed from V and 1 base from J, the gap between germline ends came to 4 bases. The CDR3 coding sequence is TGTGCCACCAGTGATTCATGGAACACTGAAGCTTTCTTT. Translated, it gives CATSDSWNTEAFF.

CDR3 nucleotide sequence: TGTGCCAGCAGACTGGAAGGGGGCACTGAAGCTTTCTTT. It is translated as CASRLEGGTEAFF. This chain joins TRBV12-3 or TRBV12-4 and TRBJ1-1; a weak D match, TRBD1 (6 bases). The germline V and J ends were trimmed by 6 bases and 4 bases, with 12 bases remaining between them. The CDR3 spans 13 residues.

This rearrangement joins TRBV19 to TRBJ1-2; D remains unclear. CDR1 is LNHDA and CDR2 is SQIVND in the germline V gene (reference sequence). The CDR3 covers 13 residues. Trimming left V 3 bases short and J 8 bases short, with 13 bases between. DNA of the CDR3: TGTGCCAGTAGTATTCCCCCCCGGGGAGGCTACACCTTC. It encodes CASSIPPRGGYTF. The full variable domain, in which reference TRBV19 and TRBJ1-2 provide the parts outside the CDR3, is DGGITQSPKYLFRKEGQNVTLSCEQNLNHDAMYWYRQDPGQGLRLIYYSQIVNDFQKGDIAEGYSVSREKKESFPLTVTSAQKNPTAFYLCASSIPPRGGYTFGSGTRLTVV.

The rearrangement uses TRBV4-1 and TRBJ2-4; D is undetermined. There are 12 residues in the CDR3. Deletions cut 3 bases from V and 8 bases from J, with 8 bases between. The germline gives CDR1 MGHRA, CDR2 YSYEKL. CDR3 protein: CASSHATDIQYF. The CDR3, as DNA: TGCGCCAGCAGCCATGCCACGGACATTCAGTACTTC.

The rearrangement uses TRBV5-4 and TRBJ1-2, with D perhaps TRBD1 (5 bases). The germline CDR1 and CDR2 sequences are SGHNT and YYREEE (reference sequence). The CDR3 has 16 residues. Trimming took off 4 bases at V and 1 base at J, with 17 bases between the two ends. The CDR3 reads CASSPNRGLNNYGYTF. As DNA, the CDR3 is TGTGCCAGCAGCCCTAATCGGGGACTCAATAACTATGGCTACACCTTC.

The rearrangement uses TRBV9 and TRBJ2-5; D call uncertain. CDR1 is SGDLS, CDR2 YYNGEE, per germline. Deletions cut 3 bases from V and 4 bases from J, with 7 bases between. The CDR3 has 12 residues. Written as DNA, the CDR3 is TGTGCCAGCAGCGAACCCAGAGAGACCCAGTACTTC. As protein: CASSEPRETQYF.

The chain employs TRBV5-1 and TRBJ2-7, with 7 nucleotides matching TRBD2. CDR1 and CDR2 from the germline V gene are SGHRS and YFSETQ. This CDR3 region has 15 residues. The junction had 8 bases not matched to a gene; V was cut back by 2 bases and J by 3 bases. The CDR3 DNA follows: TGCGCCAGCAGCTTCTTAAGCGGGGCCCGCTACGAGCAGTACTTC. Encoded protein: CASSFLSGARYEQYF. The entire variable domain, with the rest obtained from reference TRBV5-1 and TRBJ2-7, is as follows: KAGVTQTPRYLIKTRGQQVTLSCSPISGHRSVSWYQQTPGQGLQFLFEYFSETQRNKGNFPGRFSGRQFSNSRSEMNVSTLELGDSALYLCASSFLSGARYEQYFGPGTRLTVT.

The chain couples TRBV12-3 or TRBV12-4 to TRBJ2-3; D unresolved. V was pared by 6 bases and J by 0 bases, with 7 bases between. The CDR3 covers 13 residues. The DNA for the CDR3 is TGTGCCAGCAGCGCGGCTAGCACAGATACGCAGTATTTT. It yields the protein CASSAASTDTQYF.

The genes are TRBV6-5 and TRBJ2-5; 7 nucleotides align to TRBD1. V gave up 5 bases and J gave up 4 bases; unmatched junction bases: 10. CDR3 length equals 15 residues. The germline CDR1 and CDR2 sequences are MNHEY and SVGAGI. Here the CDR3 DNA reads TGTGCCAGCAGTATCCGACAGGGTTTTTTAGAGACCCAGTACTTC. It encodes CASSIRQGFLETQYF.

The chain combines TRBV9 with TRBJ2-1; 8 nucleotides match TRBD1. V gave up 0 bases and J gave up 2 bases; unmatched junction bases: 7. The CDR3 totals 17 residues. CDR1 is SGDLS, CDR2 YYNGEE, per germline. The CDR3 is CASSVAVGQGPYNEQFF. DNA of the CDR3: TGTGCCAGCAGCGTAGCGGTTGGACAGGGCCCCTACAATGAGCAGTTCTTC.

The chain uses TRBV6-1 and TRBJ2-7, with TRBD2 matching over 9 bases. Germline loops: CDR1 MNHNS, CDR2 SASEGT. Losses at the gene ends were 2 bases for V and 3 bases for J; bases not matched to a gene: 2. This CDR3 has 14 residues. The CDR3 reads CASSEWTSVYEQYF. The DNA of the CDR3 is TGTGCCAGCAGTGAATGGACTAGCGTCTACGAGCAGTACTTC.

This clone was detected a few times. V and J are TRBV6-1 and TRBJ2-2; 9 bases fit TRBD2. The trim removed 4 bases at V and 6 bases at J, leaving 9 bases unmatched. The V gene's germline CDR1 is MNHNS and CDR2 SASEGT. The CDR3 totals 16 residues. The CDR3 here is CASSVVAGVTPGELFF. CDR3 DNA sequence: TGTGCCAGCAGTGTTGTAGCGGGAGTAACCCCCGGGGAGCTGTTTTTT.

This chain connects TRBV19 to TRBJ2-1; TRBD2 aligns across 7 bases. Germline V gene lookup returns CDR1 LNHDA and CDR2 SQIVND (reference sequence). The CDR3 length is 15 residues. Unmatched junction bases numbered 1, after V lost 1 base and J lost 1 base. The CDR3 DNA is TGTGCCAGTAGTATAGCTAGCGGTTCCTACAATGAGCAGTTCTTC. Encoded protein: CASSIASGSYNEQFF.

The rearrangement links TRBV10-1 to TRBJ2-5; D is perhaps TRBD2 (6 bases). Trimming shortened V by 4 bases and J by 5 bases, and 14 bases separated the two germline ends. Per germline, CDR1 WNHNN and CDR2 SYGVQD (reference sequence). The CDR3 sequence is 14 residues long. CDR3 nucleotide sequence: TGCGCCAGCAGTGCCGGGACTCTAGGGGAGACCCAGTACTTC. Amino acid sequence: CASSAGTLGETQYF.

This rearrangement joins TRBV10-3 to TRBJ1-1; D might be TRBD1 (5 bases). V was clipped by 7 bases and J by 4 bases, with 13 bases between them. CDR1 is ENHRY, CDR2 SYGVKD, per germline. There are 13 residues in the CDR3. DNA of the CDR3: TGTGCCATCAATCTCGGGGGGAGCACTGAAGCTTTCTTT. Protein sequence: CAINLGGSTEAFF.

The chain joins TRBV7-2 to TRBJ1-6; weak D call: TRBD1 (6 bases). V was pared by 1 base and J by 10 bases, with 14 bases between. Germline lookup yields CDR1 SGHTA and CDR2 FQGNSA. This CDR3 contains 15 residues. The CDR3 nucleotides read TGTGCCAGCAGCTTAGATTGGGGGCTGGGATCACCCCTCCACTTT. Its protein is CASSLDWGLGSPLHF.

The chain links TRBV9 to TRBJ1-6, with 7 bases lining up with TRBD1. V was clipped by 3 bases and J by 5 bases; unmatched bases: 8. The germline CDR1 and CDR2 sequences are SGDLS and YYNGEE. This CDR3 is 16 amino acids long. Here the CDR3 DNA reads TGTGCCAGCAGCGGTTCCGCGGGACAGAATAATTCACCCCTCCACTTT. This codes for CASSGSAGQNNSPLHF. Drawing the rest from reference TRBV9 and TRBJ1-6, the complete variable domain is DSGVTQTPKHLITATGQRVTLRCSPRSGDLSVYWYQQSLDQGLQFLIQYYNGEERAKGNILERFSAQQFPDLHSELNLSSLELGDSALYFCASSGSAGQNNSPLHFGNGTRLTVT.

The genes are TRBV27 and TRBJ1-1, with a tentative D call TRBD1 (5 bases). This CDR3 has 13 residues. Looked up from germline, CDR1 is MNHEY and CDR2 is SMNVEV (reference sequence). The germline V and J ends were trimmed by 7 bases and 7 bases, with 16 bases remaining between them. Written as DNA, the CDR3 is TGTGCCAGCATTCTCTCTGCGGGGGGTGAAGCTTTCTTT. Translation: CASILSAGGEAFF.

The chain carries TRBV19 and TRBJ2-2; TRBD1 might be the D (6 bases). Germline V lookup: CDR1 LNHDA, CDR2 SQIVND (reference sequence). The V end was cut by 4 bases, the J end by 0 bases, with 9 bases between. This CDR3 is built from 15 residues. The CDR3 sequence: CASSRDISNTGELFF. The CDR3 region has the DNA TGTGCCAGTAGTAGGGACATTTCGAACACCGGGGAGCTGTTTTTT.